Sequencing of this T cell receptor beta chain was carried out in a study of sequential checkpoint blockade in melanoma. The overall study: Patients were randomized 1:1 to nivolumab-then-ipilimumab or ipilimumab-then-nivolumab first-line.

Treatment described: randomized to nivolumab then ipilimumab (arm A) or the reverse (arm B). Patients had received no earlier DNA-damaging chemotherapy. Live CD3+CD8+ CD19− CD56− cells were sorted from PBMCs. The table came from immunoSEQ multiplex PCR; TCRdb's copy has only in-frame clones and leaves some out. Of about 26,000 clones in the sample, about three quarters are singletons; the top ten hold about a fifth. The CDR3 runs 13 residues. The germline V and J ends were trimmed by 5 bases and 7 bases, with 14 bases remaining between them. Germline V gene sequence: CDR1 SGHTA, CDR2 FQGTGA. This receptor was obtained from a human donor with melanoma. Sequencing used CD8+ T cells sorted from blood (inferred from file names), obtained from a patient given nivolumab and ipilimumab in sequence. The chain combines TRBV7-3 with TRBJ2-5; D unclear. The DNA for the CDR3 is TGTGCCAGCAGCCTCACCGGTTCCGCGACCCAGTACTTC. Translated, it gives CASSLTGSATQYF.